A single sample is the source of the 23 T cell receptor beta chains below, sequenced in a study of CD8+ T cells in alopecia areata. Sequencing used cDNA as its template, made by extracting RNA and reverse transcribing it. Sequencing was performed with immunoSEQ multiplex PCR; in TCRdb, only in-frame clones are kept and a portion is missing. The table records about 220,000 clones, more than 45% of them present only once. Stated treatment: oral pan-JAK inhibitor, 5-10 mg twice daily. The sample here was CD4+ T cells sorted from blood, taken at week 4, from a patient treated with tofacitinib. The receptors derive from a human donor with alopecia areata.

V and J are TRBV7-9 and TRBJ1-2; tentative D call: TRBD1 (6 bases). Germline CDR1 SEHNR, CDR2 FQNEAQ (reference sequence). V gave up 2 bases and J gave up 2 bases, with 15 bases separating them. This CDR3 spans 16 amino acids. The CDR3 here is CASSLTGQGSNYGYTF. For the CDR3, the DNA is TGTGCCAGCAGCTTAACAGGGCAAGGAAGCAACTATGGCTACACCTTC.

This sequence joins TRBV5-1 and TRBJ1-1; 10 bases are a match to TRBD1. V lost 4 bases and J lost 8; bases outside the gene matches: 11. Germline CDR1 reads SGHRS; CDR2 reads YFSETQ. CDR3 length: 15 amino acids. CDR3 region: CASSGNPGTGEEAFF. CDR3 nucleotides: TGCGCCAGCAGCGGAAATCCCGGGACAGGGGAGGAAGCTTTCTTT.

This chain links TRBV2 with TRBJ2-7; the match to TRBD2 covers 11 bases. The CDR3 consists of 13 residues. Germline CDR1 reads SNHLY; CDR2 reads FYNNEI. The V and J ends lost 7 bases and 4 bases, in that order; junction bases with no gene match: 3. CDR3 amino acids: CASKGLAEYEQYF. As DNA, the CDR3 is TGTGCCAGCAAGGGACTAGCGGAGTACGAGCAGTACTTC.

This clone was counted a few times. V is TRBV29-1 and J is TRBJ2-7; 11 nucleotides align to TRBD2. The germline V gene encodes CDR1 SQVTM and CDR2 ANQGSEA. V lost 1 base and J lost 8; bases outside the gene matches: 7. This CDR3 spans 14 amino acids. CDR3 bases: TGCAGCGTTGAAGCAACTAGCGGGGGTAGTAAGCAGTACTTC. Its protein product is CSVEATSGGSKQYF.

Concerning this clone: This sample includes further DNA sequences coding for the same CDR3. The chain links TRBV5-1 to TRBJ1-2, with D unresolved. The length of the CDR3 is 13 residues. Per germline, CDR1 SGHRS and CDR2 YFSETQ. Trimming stripped 0 bases from V and 6 bases from J, with 9 bases between. CDR3 loop: CASSLGSGDGYTF. For the CDR3, the DNA is TGCGCCAGCAGCTTGGGGTCTGGGGATGGCTACACCTTC.

This clone was seen only a few times. The chain uses TRBV19 and TRBJ2-3; 7 nucleotides align to TRBD2. V lost 9 bases to trimming and J lost 7 bases; unmatched junction nucleotides: 13. Germline CDR1 LNHDA, CDR2 SQIVND (reference sequence). The CDR3 length is 14 residues. CDR3 in amino acids: CASSSGASVYTQYF. CDR3 in DNA: TGTGCCAGCTCAAGCGGGGCCAGCGTGTATACGCAGTATTTT.

This clone was observed a few times. This chain uses TRBV29-1 with TRBJ2-1; D unclear. Germline values: CDR1 SQVTM, CDR2 ANQGSEA. Trimming removed 6 bases at V and 7 bases at J, with 13 bases between. There are 12 residues in the CDR3. The CDR3 loop is CSVRRSVNEQFF. The CDR3 region has the DNA TGCAGCGTCCGCCGGAGCGTTAATGAGCAGTTCTTC.

The chain has TRBV5-1 and TRBJ1-3, with D perhaps TRBD1 (6 bases). CDR1 is SGHRS and CDR2 is YFSETQ in the germline V gene. The CDR3 loop spans 15 amino acids. Trimming took off 2 bases at V and 4 bases at J, with 13 bases between the two ends. The CDR3 region has the DNA TGCGCCAGCAGCTTAGCCGGACAGTTCGGAAACACCATATATTTT. Its protein is CASSLAGQFGNTIYF.

This clone was found a few times. One junction end does not reproduce the germline sequence, and a read error may be involved. The chain uses TRBV2 and TRBJ2-1; a weak D match, TRBD2 (6 bases). The CDR3 runs 15 residues. Germline V gene lookup returns CDR1 SNHLY and CDR2 FYNNEI. The DNA of the CDR3 is TGTGCCAGCAGGGAGGGGAAGGGCTCCAACAATGAGCAGTTCTTC. Protein: CASREGKGSNNEQFF.

This clone has a handful of counts. This chain links TRBV7-2 with TRBJ2-3; D is unclear. The germline V and J ends were trimmed by 8 bases and 1 base, with 19 bases remaining between them. This CDR3 comprises 16 residues. The germline gives CDR1 SGHTA, CDR2 FQGNSA. CDR3 protein: CASGPSGLIGTDTQYF. Written as DNA, the CDR3 is TGTGCCAGCGGCCCCTCGGGTCTCATAGGCACAGATACGCAGTATTTT.

This clone was found a few times. The V gene is TRBV10-3, the J gene TRBJ1-4; D gene ambiguous. The CDR3 is 15 residues long. Germline-derived CDR1 and CDR2 are ENHRY and SYGVKD. Trimming took 0 bases from V and 3 from J, leaving 8 bases between them. CDR3 amino acids: CAISESQRANEKLFF. The CDR3 region has the DNA TGTGCCATCAGTGAGTCGCAGCGGGCTAATGAAAAACTGTTTTTT.

In its sample, this clone was seen a few times. The chain joins TRBV15 to TRBJ2-5, with unresolved D. V gave up 4 bases and J gave up 5 bases, with 17 bases separating them. The V gene's germline CDR1 is LNHNV and CDR2 YYDKDF (reference sequence). The CDR3 has 15 amino acids. CDR3: CATSTPLALGETQYF. In DNA, the CDR3 is TGTGCCACCAGCACCCCCTTGGCTTTAGGGGAGACCCAGTACTTC.

This clone came up a few times. The gene calls are TRBV7-9 and TRBJ1-2, with 7 bases lining up with TRBD1. With 5 bases clipped from V and 1 base from J, the junction kept 7 bases outside the gene matches. The CDR3 has 15 residues. The germline CDR1 and CDR2 sequences are SEHNR and FQNEAQ (reference sequence). This CDR3 reads CASSVRDSHNYGYTF. CDR3 nucleotides: TGTGCCAGCAGCGTCCGGGACAGCCATAACTATGGCTACACCTTC.

This chain connects TRBV19 to TRBJ1-1; a weak D match, TRBD1 (5 bases). V gave up 7 bases and J gave up 4 bases, with 16 bases separating them. Per the germline V gene, CDR1 is LNHDA and CDR2 is SQIVND (reference sequence). The CDR3 is 14 amino acids. The chain's CDR3 is CASTLNLGATEAFF. CDR3 DNA sequence: TGTGCCAGTACCCTCAACCTAGGGGCCACTGAAGCTTTCTTT.

The gene calls are TRBV30 and TRBJ2-1; 11 bases align to TRBD2. The CDR3 is made up of 15 amino acids. Germline trimming cut 8 bases from V and 4 bases from J; bases unmatched to any gene: 10. The germline V gene has CDR1 GTSNPN and CDR2 SVGIG (reference sequence). This CDR3 reads CAGASRLAGYNEQFF. The CDR3 nucleotides are TGTGCCGGGGCATCACGACTAGCGGGGTACAATGAGCAGTTCTTC.

The genes are TRBV15 and TRBJ2-7; possible D gene TRBD1, 6 bases. Germline V gives CDR1 LNHNV, CDR2 YYDKDF (reference sequence). Trimming cost V 7 bases and J 1 base, with 11 bases left between them. This CDR3 is 13 amino acids long. The DNA for the CDR3 is TGTGCCACCACCCACAGGGATTCCTACGAGCAGTACTTC. Its protein product is CATTHRDSYEQYF.

There are a few counts of this clone. J is TRBJ1-1 and V is TRBV29-1; D may be TRBD1 (5 bases). Per the germline V gene, CDR1 is SQVTM and CDR2 is ANQGSEA. There are 12 residues in the CDR3. V was clipped by 4 bases and J by 2 bases, with 8 bases between them. This CDR3 is CSVGRANTEAFF. DNA for the CDR3: TGCAGCGTTGGCAGGGCTAACACTGAAGCTTTCTTT.

This chain links TRBV27 with TRBJ1-2, with no clear D. This CDR3 is built from 16 residues. V gave up 9 bases and J gave up 2 bases, with 22 bases separating them. Germline V CDR1 and CDR2: MNHEY, SMNVEV (reference sequence). The CDR3 loop is CASRPLAGMGNYGYTF. The CDR3 DNA reads TGTGCCAGTAGGCCCCTGGCGGGGATGGGGAACTATGGCTACACCTTC.

The rearrangement links TRBV29-1 to TRBJ1-1; D uncertain. The CDR3 runs to 11 residues. Per germline, CDR1 SQVTM and CDR2 ANQGSEA. Trimming shortened V by 8 bases and J by 6 bases, and 13 bases separated the two germline ends. CDR3 coding DNA: TGCAGCCATAGGGCCACAGCTGAAGCTTTCTTT. Amino acids: CSHRATAEAFF. Supplemented by reference TRBV29-1 and TRBJ1-1, the full variable domain reads SAVISQKPSRDICQRGTSLTIQCQVDSQVTMMFWYRQQPGQSLTLIATANQGSEATYESGFVIDKFPISRPNLTFSTLTVSNMSPEDSSIYLCSHRATAEAFFGQGTRLTVV.

V is TRBV29-1 and J is TRBJ1-2; D unclear. The CDR3 is 14 amino acids. Germline V CDR1 and CDR2: SQVTM, ANQGSEA. V was pared by 6 bases and J by 3 bases, with 17 bases between. This CDR3 reads CSVLAGLLDYGYTF. The CDR3 bases are TGCAGCGTCCTGGCAGGACTTCTAGACTATGGCTACACCTTC.

The sample holds a few counts of this clone. V usage is TRBV12-5 and J usage is TRBJ1-5, with D uncertain. CDR1 and CDR2 (germline): LGHNT, FRNRAP. This CDR3 contains 12 residues. V dropped 6 bases and J dropped 9 bases, with 12 bases sitting between them. Here the CDR3 DNA reads TGTGCTAGTGGCGACGCCCCTTGGCCCCAGCATTTT. It codes for CASGDAPWPQHF.

The genes are TRBV30 and TRBJ1-2, with D uncertain. The CDR3 length is 12 residues. Trimming stripped 2 bases from V and 12 bases from J, with 16 bases between. Germline loops: CDR1 GTSNPN, CDR2 SVGIG (reference sequence). CDR3: CAWSNSYSFHTF. Here the CDR3 DNA reads TGTGCCTGGAGTAATTCATACAGCTTTCACACCTTC.

This rearrangement joins TRBV2 to TRBJ2-3; D not resolved. This CDR3 region has 14 residues. Per the germline V gene, CDR1 is SNHLY and CDR2 is FYNNEI. V lost 2 bases, J lost 0 bases, and 6 bases lay in between. The CDR3 coding sequence is TGTGCCAGCAGTGAACTGGTCAGCACAGATACGCAGTATTTT. Protein: CASSELVSTDTQYF.